These 7 T cell receptor beta chains share one sample of origin, sequenced in a study of T cells in Graves' hyperthyroidism and ophthalmopathy. There were TCR beta CDR3 regions amplified from RNA transcripts. First-round RT-PCR targeting the TCR CDR3 was performed with the HTBI primer set. TCRdb ran MiXCR on the multiplex PCR reads and lists one entry per CDR3 protein. In the table there are about 530,000 distinct CDR3 sequences, 15% to 20% of which are singletons. The sequenced material came from blood. The source is a woman younger than 35 with Graves' ophthalmopathy.

The chain employs TRBV5-4 and TRBJ2-6; tentatively, D is TRBD1 (6 bases). The V end lost 4 bases, the J end lost 3 bases, and 11 bases lay between the germline ends. CDR1 SGHNT and CDR2 YYREEE come from the germline V gene (reference sequence). CDR3 size: 15 residues. This chain's CDR3 is CASSIGQLGANVLTF. The CDR3 region has the DNA TGTGCCAGCAGCATAGGACAGCTTGGGGCCAACGTCCTGACTTTC.

In this sample, this clonotype turned up a few times. The rearrangement joins TRBV3-1 to TRBJ2-1; TRBD2 aligns across 7 bases. The CDR3 has 16 amino acids. Germline loops: CDR1 LGHDT, CDR2 YNNKEL (reference sequence). V lost 1 base to trimming and J lost 3 bases; unmatched junction nucleotides: 6. The CDR3 is CASSQVGAGNYNEQFF. The CDR3 nucleotides read TGTGCCAGCAGCCAAGTGGGAGCGGGGAACTACAATGAGCAGTTCTTC.

About this clonotype itself: An end of the junction does not agree with germline; a read error may underlie this. Here the CDR3 reads CVSSRQDGLYEQYF. The CDR3 nucleotides read TGTGTCAGCAGCCGGCAGGACGGGCTCTACGAGCAGTACTTC. The chain combines TRBV7-2 with TRBJ2-7; D not certain. Germline loops: CDR1 SGHTA, CDR2 FQGNSA. This CDR3 spans 14 amino acids.

This clonotype was detected many times. The chain has TRBV30 and TRBJ1-6, with 9 bases lining up with TRBD1. The CDR3 contains 14 residues. Germline V lookup: CDR1 GTSNPN, CDR2 SVGIG (reference sequence). After removal of 2 bases from V and 6 bases from J, the junction contained 2 bases not matched to a gene. The CDR3 sequence is CAWSYRGLNSPLHF. DNA for the CDR3: TGTGCCTGGAGTTACAGGGGGCTTAATTCACCCCTCCACTTT.

This clonotype was counted at least ten times. The chain employs TRBV7-9 and TRBJ2-5; 12 nucleotides line up with TRBD2. The J segment lost 2 bases and the V segment lost 7 bases, leaving 2 bases of the junction unmatched. Germline loops: CDR1 SEHNR, CDR2 FQNEAQ (reference sequence). This CDR3 is built from 14 residues. The CDR3 nucleotides are TGTGCCAGCAAGACTAGCGGGGGACAAGAGACCCAGTACTTC. Translating gives CASKTSGGQETQYF.

In this sample, this clonotype turned up many times. This chain uses TRBV10-3 with TRBJ1-6; D is uncertain. The CDR3 covers 13 residues. CDR1 and CDR2 (germline): ENHRY, SYGVKD. The V and J ends lost 3 bases and 4 bases respectively, with 4 bases between them. CDR3 residues: CAISDSYNSPLHF. The CDR3 DNA reads TGTGCCATCAGTGACAGTTATAATTCACCCCTCCACTTT.

The V and J genes are TRBV11-1 and TRBJ1-5; TRBD1 matches 8 bases. J was trimmed by 0 bases and V by 5 bases; bases with no gene match: 9. The CDR3 has 17 residues. Germline V gene sequence: CDR1 SGHAT, CDR2 FQDESV (reference sequence). The CDR3 sequence: CASSPGQDLNSNQPQHF. The CDR3 coding sequence is TGTGCCAGCAGCCCGGGACAGGATTTGAATAGCAATCAGCCCCAGCATTTT.